This T cell receptor beta chain was found in a study of T cells after yellow fever vaccination. Background on the study: The authors prepared low-cell-number fractions using SMART-Seq v4 Ultra Low Input. Study-wide findings and caveats: Clones from primary vaccination mostly reappeared after the booster (roughly 95% CD4, around 90% CD8). Researchers noted that a small share of clonotypes showed up in both CD4 and CD8 compartments.

Of note for this clonotype: Its antigen remains unknown.

For TCR, cDNA came from 5'RACE template switching, which added a universal primer site and UMIs. TCRdb passed the 5' RACE reads through MiXCR, listing each CDR3 protein once. The sample holds 620,000 or so distinct CDR3 sequences; about 12% are singletons and the top ten take about 15%. Germline V lookup: CDR1 MNHEY, CDR2 SMNVEV (reference sequence). V shed 3 bases and J shed 9 bases, with 15 bases lying between them. The CDR3 is 14 residues long. The sequencing used PBMCs, collected on the day of the yellow fever booster vaccination. The gene calls are TRBV27 and TRBJ2-1, with a possible D match to TRBD2 (7 bases). This receptor was obtained from a man under 40 who received the YFV17D yellow fever vaccine. The CDR3 sequence: CASSFGVGGREQFF. As DNA, the CDR3 is TGTGCCAGCAGTTTCGGGGTGGGGGGGCGTGAGCAGTTCTTC.